Below, one T cell receptor beta chain is given with its context. The antigen it binds to is not known. Base qualities are not at hand, and no much larger clone is one base apart. The data were taken from a study of CD8 T cells in ankylosing spondylitis (dated by TCRdb to the late 2010s). Study-level background: The study set out to find disease-linked TCR variants by profiling T cell receptor beta repertoires in ankylosing spondylitis patients and healthy donors. The whole study cohort included 95 to 130 healthy donors and around 24 ankylosing spondylitis patients. Samples of peripheral blood were taken, and for ankylosing spondylitis patients, synovial fluid was collected as well. What the research found in general, with its limitations: Some motif variants were previously reported in synovial fluid and blood of reactive arthritis patients, suggesting common disease-initiation mechanisms. The disease-linked clones were reported as significantly enriched in matched synovial fluid samples from ankylosing spondylitis patients. A TCR beta motif of several highly homologous amino acid variants appeared characteristic of blood from ankylosing spondylitis patients. The disease-linked clones showed a CD8+ phenotype and occurred at relatively low frequencies in peripheral blood.

CDR1 and CDR2 (SEHNR, FQNEAQ) derive from the germline V gene (reference sequence). V is clipped by 8 bases and J by 1 base, and the sequence between their germline boundaries is 11 bases long. The cysteine opens and the phenylalanine closes a CDR3 of 13 amino acids. Only CDR3 DNA is held: 39 bases, read in frame from base 1. TCRdb shows the sequencer as Illumina HiSeq 2500. Quantitative 5'-RACE with molecular barcodes was the method used to prepare the TCR beta libraries. The paper's processing steps were these. A new computational method based on a probabilistic model of VDJ rearrangement was used to identify disease-linked TCR variants. Clones were called with MiXCR by TCRdb after fastp trimmed the public reads at Q25, and only in-frame beta chains were retained. Rows are unified per CDR3 protein, each entry keeping the most common DNA and genes. These V and J calls rely on TCRdb rather than the paper's analysis. The sample contains 200,000 to 250,000 distinct CDR3 sequences, roughly a tenth of them found a single time. 2.5% to 3% of the sample is taken by the ten largest.

This TCR was recovered from a male donor with ankylosing spondylitis or in good health (not recorded which). The chain is assembled from TRBV7-9 and TRBJ1-1, with the identity of the D gene unclear. Specimen: blood, either unsorted or a sorted T cell fraction (not recorded which). The CDR3 loop reads CASRLRENTEAFF. The bases are TGTGCCAGCCGCCTCCGGGAGAACACTGAAGCTTTCTTT. The CDR3 plus the reference TRBV7-9 and TRBJ1-1 genes for the other parts give the full variable domain: DTGVSQNPRHKITKRGQNVTFRCDPISEHNRLYWYRQTLGQGPEFLTYFQNEAQLEKSRLLSDRFSAERPKGSFSTLEIQRTEQGDSAMYLCASRLRENTEAFFGQGTRLTVV.